This TCR beta chain was identified during a study of T cell responses to AZD1222 COVID-19 vaccine. Study-wide points: Repertoire sampling happened only post peak T cell response. Seropositivity was recorded at baseline in only a handful of AZD1222 recipients. Unmutated variant regions reportedly attract nearly half of all spike-specific TCRs.

The trim removed 5 bases at V and 5 bases at J, leaving 12 bases unmatched. The CDR3 runs to 17 residues. Germline V gives CDR1 SGHVS, CDR2 FQNEAQ. Concerning this clone itself: Its antigen is unidentified.

Generated by immunoSEQ multiplex PCR, the TCRdb table keeps only in-frame clones and is missing some. The repertoire holds under 80,000 clones, with around 80% as singletons. The sequencing used peripheral blood, collected on day 0 of AZD1222 vaccination. The chain is built from TRBV7-8 and TRBJ2-2, with 9 bases fitting TRBD2. The clonotype was recovered from an adult in good health. CDR3 amino acids: CASSLIQTSGATGELFF. The DNA for the CDR3 is TGTGCCAGCAGCCTAATCCAGACTAGCGGAGCTACCGGGGAGCTGTTTTTT.